This T cell receptor (beta chain) was sequenced during a study of CD8+ T cells in alopecia areata. Study context: Those patients who were treated received oral tofacitinib, which was given at 5 to 10 mg twice daily for moderate-to-severe alopecia areata. The drug, tofacitinib, lasted 6 to 18 months, followed by 6 months off drug. General observations from the study: Among the cells sequenced in scalp samples are also the resident alphabeta T cells of normal skin. More clonal than normal scalp was lesional scalp, particularly alopecia totalis/universalis.

This clone was counted ten times or more. Antigen specificity is unknown. Other DNA sequences in this sample translate to the same CDR3. The CDR3 loop spans 16 amino acids. V was pared by 4 bases and J by 3 bases, with 6 bases of the junction left unmatched. In germline, CDR1 is SGHDN, CDR2 FVKESK. RNA was extracted and reverse transcribed into cDNA as the sequencing template. The repertoire was sequenced with immunoSEQ multiplex PCR; TCRdb's copy has only in-frame clones and lacks some. Among over 100,000 clones listed, approximately 49% were seen once. This TCR was recovered from a human donor with alopecia areata. V usage is TRBV14 and J usage is TRBJ2-3; 11 nucleotides match TRBD1. The sample consisted of CD8+ T cells sorted from blood, taken at week 0. The CDR3 sequence: CASSPRDRGWTDTQYF. CDR3 in DNA: TGTGCCAGCAGCCCCCGGGACAGGGGGTGGACAGATACGCAGTATTTT.